One T cell receptor (beta chain) is described in this entry. This clone was seen only a few times. This clone's antigen is unknown. No base quality values were provided; no much bigger clone lies one nucleotide off. These data come from a study of blood T cell repertoires in COVID-19 (TCRdb year 2020). With regard to the full study: The collaborator samples originated in the United States, Italy and Spain and spanned the acute and convalescent phases of COVID-19. The prospective study material was composed of cDNA or gDNA derived from T cells, B-cell-depleted T cells, or PBMCs. Subjects who had been exposed to COVID-19, were actively infected with it, or had recovered from it provided the deeply sampled blood TCRbeta repertoires that made up the dataset. The repertoires were released in a freely available public database intended as a resource for research on the immune response to SARS-CoV-2. Samples came from the ongoing ImmuneRACE study (first 160 participants) plus 1,254 subjects from 6 global collaborators. Sample metadata almost always included a de-identified subject ID, COVID-19 status, age in years and sex. Where available, HLA class I and class II types were obtained from metadata supplied by the sample provider rather than from assay-based typing. Overall study outcomes, separate from this receptor: How much clinical and demographic metadata was included differed by source and by participant, and the metadata was provided uncurated.

TCRbeta CDR3 regions were amplified from genomic DNA using the immunoSEQ Assay, a bias-controlled multiplex PCR. Per the original workflow: The number of nucleated cells in each sample was estimated from the amplification of reference gene primers within the assay. Sequence reads were collapsed and filtered to measure the absolute abundance of every unique TCRbeta CDR3 rearrangement. For each sample, productive Simpson clonality was calculated as the square root of Simpson's diversity index across productive rearrangements. TCRdb stores this immuneACCESS table with in-frame sequences only. Part of the clones is absent; in the studies checked, under half of the shortfall reflects unresolved V genes, and no reason is known for the rest. That table is the source of V, J and clone size, and D and trimming were worked out from the DNA. In all, the sample holds around 220,000 clones, and around 80% of those were seen once. The top ten hold around 7.8% of the sample.

In Seattle, one collaborating source enrolled patients while the infection was active and tracked those patients longitudinally over the course of disease. Collaborating institutions collected whole blood in K2EDTA tubes following their own protocols. For TCRbeta analysis, collaborators shipped samples as frozen whole blood, isolated PBMCs, or DNA extracted from either of those sample types. The sequenced material came from peripheral blood. The clonotype originates from a woman older than 75 with COVID-19, enrolled during active disease.

The nucleotides read TGTGCCAGCAGCTGGGGGGACTATGGCTACACCTTC. Translated, it gives CASSWGDYGYTF. The chain couples TRBV11-2 to TRBJ1-2; possibly the D gene is TRBD1, per 5 matching bases. The V and J ends are trimmed by 4 bases and 3 bases, leaving 6 bases between them. There are 12 amino acids in the CDR3, from cysteine to phenylalanine inclusive. Kept here is only the CDR3 DNA, which spans 36 bases and is read in frame from base 1. Taken from the germline V gene, the CDR1 and CDR2 loops are SGHAT and FQNNGV.